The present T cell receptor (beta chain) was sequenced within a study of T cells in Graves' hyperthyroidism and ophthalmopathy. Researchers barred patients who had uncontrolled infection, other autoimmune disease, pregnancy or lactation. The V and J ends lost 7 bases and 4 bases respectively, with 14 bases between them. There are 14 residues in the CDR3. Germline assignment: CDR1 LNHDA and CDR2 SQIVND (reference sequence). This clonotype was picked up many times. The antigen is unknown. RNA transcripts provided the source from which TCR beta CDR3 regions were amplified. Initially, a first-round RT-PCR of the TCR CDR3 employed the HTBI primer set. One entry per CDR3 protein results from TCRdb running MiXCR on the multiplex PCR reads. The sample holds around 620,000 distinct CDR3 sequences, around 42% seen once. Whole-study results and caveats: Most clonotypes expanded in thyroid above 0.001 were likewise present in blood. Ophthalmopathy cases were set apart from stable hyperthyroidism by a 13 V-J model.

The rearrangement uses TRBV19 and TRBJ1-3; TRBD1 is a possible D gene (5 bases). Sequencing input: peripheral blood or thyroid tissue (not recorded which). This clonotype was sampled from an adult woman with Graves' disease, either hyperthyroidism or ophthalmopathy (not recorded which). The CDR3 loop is CASTPGLSGNTIYF. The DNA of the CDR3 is TGTGCCAGTACACCGGGACTCTCCGGAAACACCATATATTTT.